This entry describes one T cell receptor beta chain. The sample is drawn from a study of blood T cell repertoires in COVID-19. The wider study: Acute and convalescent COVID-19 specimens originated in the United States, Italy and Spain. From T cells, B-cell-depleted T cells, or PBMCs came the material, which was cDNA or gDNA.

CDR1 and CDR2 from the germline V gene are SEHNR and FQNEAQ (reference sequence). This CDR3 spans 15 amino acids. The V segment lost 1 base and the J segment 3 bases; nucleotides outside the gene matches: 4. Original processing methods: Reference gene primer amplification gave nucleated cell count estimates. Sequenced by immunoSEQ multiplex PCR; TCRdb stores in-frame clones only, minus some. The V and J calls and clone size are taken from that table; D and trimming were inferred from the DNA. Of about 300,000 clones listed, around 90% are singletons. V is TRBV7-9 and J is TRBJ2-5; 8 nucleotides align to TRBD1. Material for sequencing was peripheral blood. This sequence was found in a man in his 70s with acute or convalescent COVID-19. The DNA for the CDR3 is TGTGCCAGCAGCTTAGGTCCGACAGGGGAAGAGACCCAGTACTTC. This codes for CASSLGPTGEETQYF.